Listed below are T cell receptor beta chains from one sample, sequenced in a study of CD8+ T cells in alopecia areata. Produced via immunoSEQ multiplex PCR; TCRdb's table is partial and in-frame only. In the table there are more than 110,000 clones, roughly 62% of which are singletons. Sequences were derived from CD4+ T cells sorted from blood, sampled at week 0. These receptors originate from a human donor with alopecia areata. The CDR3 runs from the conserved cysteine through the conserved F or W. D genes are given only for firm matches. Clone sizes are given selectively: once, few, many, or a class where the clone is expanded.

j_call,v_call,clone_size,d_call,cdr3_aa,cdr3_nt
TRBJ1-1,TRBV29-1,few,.,CSVEWEGRNTEAFF,TGCAGCGTTGAATGGGAGGGACGCAACACTGAAGCTTTCTTT
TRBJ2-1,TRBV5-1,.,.,CASSLTSYNEQFF,TGCGCCAGCAGTCTGACATCCTACAATGAGCAGTTCTTC
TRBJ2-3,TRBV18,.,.,CASSPTSATQYF,TGTGCCAGCTCACCGACTAGTGCTACGCAGTATTTT
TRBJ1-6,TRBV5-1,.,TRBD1,CASSLRGTATSSYNSPLHF,TGCGCCAGCAGCTTGAGGGGGACAGCCACTAGCTCCTATAATTCACCCCTCCACTTT
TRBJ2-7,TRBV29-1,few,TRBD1,CSVRTGTGSYEQYF,TGCAGCGTCAGGACCGGGACAGGGTCCTACGAGCAGTACTTC
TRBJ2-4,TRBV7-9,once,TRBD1,CASSHASTGEGNIQYF,TGTGCCAGCAGTCACGCCTCGACAGGGGAAGGAAACATTCAGTACTTC
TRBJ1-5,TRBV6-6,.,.,CASSRADPSQHF,TGTGCCAGCAGCCGGGCCGATCCGTCCCAGCATTTT
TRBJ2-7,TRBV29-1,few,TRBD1,CSVSKRTGANEQYF,TGCAGCGTCTCCAAAAGGACAGGGGCCAACGAGCAGTACTTC
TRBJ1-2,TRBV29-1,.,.,CSVEGTDATF,TGCAGCGTTGAAGGGACGGACGCTACCTTC
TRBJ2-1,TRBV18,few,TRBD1,CASSLGQGIEQFF,TGTGCCAGCTCACTTGGACAGGGCATCGAGCAGTTCTTC
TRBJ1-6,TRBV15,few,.,CATSRDMQGRNSPLHF,TGTGCCACCAGCAGAGATATGCAGGGGAGGAATTCACCCCTCCACTTT
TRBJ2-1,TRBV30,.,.,CAWSEGSSYNEQFF,TGTGCCTGGAGCGAGGGTAGCTCCTACAATGAGCAGTTCTTC
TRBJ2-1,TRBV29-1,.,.,CSVVSRQGYNEQFF,TGCAGCGTTGTAAGTCGTCAGGGCTACAATGAGCAGTTCTTC
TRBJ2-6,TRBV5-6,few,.,CASFGGPGANVLTF,TGTGCCAGCTTCGGGGGGCCCGGGGCCAACGTCCTGACTTTC
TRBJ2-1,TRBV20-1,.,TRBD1,CSARFGTGEFF,TGCAGTGCTAGGTTCGGGACAGGGGAGTTCTTC
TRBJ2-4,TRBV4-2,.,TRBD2,CASSLEAGDSYF,TGTGCCAGCAGCCTCGAGGCGGGGGATTCGTACTTC
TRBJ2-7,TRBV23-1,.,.,CASSLRGGRAYEQYF,TGCGCCAGCAGCCTGCGCGGAGGACGAGCCTACGAGCAGTACTTC
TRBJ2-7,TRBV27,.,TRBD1,CASSLYPTGGGGYEQYF,TGTGCCAGCAGTTTATACCCGACAGGGGGCGGAGGATACGAGCAGTACTTC
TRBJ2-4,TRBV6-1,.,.,CASSDAAGKNIQYF,TGTGCCAGCAGTGACGCGGCGGGAAAAAACATTCAGTACTTC
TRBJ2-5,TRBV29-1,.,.,CSVDLRLQETQYF,TGCAGCGTTGATCTGCGACTCCAAGAGACCCAGTACTTC
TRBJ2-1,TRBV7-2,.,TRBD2,CASRGTSFYNEQFF,TGTGCCAGCAGAGGGACTAGCTTCTACAATGAGCAGTTCTTC
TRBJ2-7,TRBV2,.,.,CASSKGQPYEQYF,TGTGCCAGCAGTAAAGGACAGCCCTACGAGCAGTACTTC
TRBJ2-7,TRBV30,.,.,CAWSPTPGAKEQYF,TGTGCCTGGAGCCCCACCCCGGGGGCCAAGGAGCAGTACTTC
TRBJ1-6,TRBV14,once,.,CASSQETVNSPLHF,TGTGCCAGCAGCCAAGAGACAGTCAATTCACCCCTCCACTTT
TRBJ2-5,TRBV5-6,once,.,CASSSGGVRTQYF,TGTGCCAGCAGCTCTGGCGGGGTTCGGACCCAGTACTTC
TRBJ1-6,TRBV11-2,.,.,CASSLDGSGLHF,TGTGCCAGCAGCTTAGACGGGTCGGGGCTCCACTTT
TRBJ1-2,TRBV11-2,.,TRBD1,CASSFGQGPDGYTF,TGTGCCAGCAGCTTTGGACAGGGGCCGGATGGCTACACCTTC
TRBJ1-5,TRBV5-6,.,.,CASSYGAGSPQHF,TGTGCCAGCAGCTACGGCGCGGGTTCGCCCCAGCATTTT
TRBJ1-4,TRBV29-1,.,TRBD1,CSVDRGYNEKLFF,TGCAGCGTGGACAGGGGCTATAATGAAAAACTGTTTTTT
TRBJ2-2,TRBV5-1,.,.,CASSFFEGTGELFF,TGCGCCAGCAGCTTCTTTGAAGGGACCGGGGAGCTGTTTTTT
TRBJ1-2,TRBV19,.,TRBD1,CASSMIDRGYGYTF,TGTGCCAGTAGTATGATAGACAGGGGATACGGCTACACCTTC
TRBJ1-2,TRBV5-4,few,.,CASSLSNEAYYGYTF,TGTGCCAGCAGCTTGTCTAACGAGGCCTACTATGGCTACACCTTC
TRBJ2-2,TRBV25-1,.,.,CASSETGVSGELFF,TGTGCCAGCAGTGAAACCGGGGTATCCGGGGAGCTGTTTTTT
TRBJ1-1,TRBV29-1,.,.,CSVPYNMNTEAFF,TGCAGCGTTCCCTATAACATGAACACTGAAGCTTTCTTT
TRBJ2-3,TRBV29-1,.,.,CSVEKGSADTQYF,TGCAGCGTTGAAAAGGGGTCCGCAGATACGCAGTATTTT
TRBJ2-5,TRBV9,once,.,CASSVDERTEETQYF,TGTGCCAGCAGCGTAGATGAGCGAACGGAAGAGACCCAGTACTTC
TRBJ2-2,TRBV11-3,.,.,CASSPGGPTTGELFF,TGTGCCAGCAGCCCTGGAGGGCCCACTACCGGGGAGCTGTTTTTT
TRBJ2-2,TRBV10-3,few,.,CATDREGTGELFF,TGTGCCACGGACCGAGAGGGCACCGGGGAGCTGTTTTTT
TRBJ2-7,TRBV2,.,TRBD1,CASTALRGRHEQYF,TGTGCCAGCACCGCCCTCAGGGGGCGGCACGAGCAGTACTTC
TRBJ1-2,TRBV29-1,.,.,CSVRGGAGGYTF,TGCAGCGTTCGGGGGGGCGCGGGTGGCTACACCTTC
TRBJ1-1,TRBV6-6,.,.,CASSYRDPSGGTEAFF,TGTGCCAGCAGTTACAGGGACCCCTCGGGGGGCACTGAAGCTTTCTTT
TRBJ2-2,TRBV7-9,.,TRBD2,CASGRLLNTGELFF,TGTGCAAGCGGGAGACTCCTGAACACCGGGGAGCTGTTTTTT
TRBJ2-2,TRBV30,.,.,CAWTPWEGANTGELFF,TGTGCCTGGACCCCCTGGGAGGGGGCGAACACCGGGGAGCTGTTTTTT
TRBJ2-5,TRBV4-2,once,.,CASSQNQGETQYF,TGTGCCAGCAGCCAGAACCAGGGGGAGACCCAGTACTTC
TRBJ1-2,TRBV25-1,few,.,CAVERADGYTF,TGTGCCGTGGAGAGGGCGGATGGCTACACCTTC